The entry that follows covers one TCR beta chain sequence. Its antigen is undetermined. An end of the junction differs from the germline gene, which may be a read error. Unsorted whole blood served as the source of blood RNA, and germline DNA was extracted as well. Prior to the surgical procedure, around 4.3 milliliters of peripheral blood were collected. The investigators made TCR beta cDNA from about 0.45 ug total RNA, using a constant-region primer. Slightly modified ARM-PCR served as the procedure for the TCR beta libraries. These libraries came from three rounds of nested multiplex PCR. In the first two PCR rounds, TRBV1-TRBV30 forward primers were paired with a C-beta reverse primer, and each round lasted 10 cycles. From the multiplex PCR reads, TCRdb called clonotypes with MiXCR, one entry per CDR3 protein. The data show about 350,000 distinct CDR3 sequences, roughly two thirds seen once. Germline CDR1 and CDR2: MNHEY and SVGAGI. This CDR3 region has 14 residues.

This specimen comes from a study of tumor-infiltrating lymphocytes in primary liver carcinoma. Study observations and caveats: Bulk unsorted samples prevented comparison of CD4+ and CD8+ repertoires. In tumor-adjacent and tumor-blood pairs, overlap was lower than in tumor region pairs. With p = 0.039, the top-250-clone fraction in tumors significantly exceeded that in blood.

Sequencing input: peripheral blood. The chain links TRBV6-5 to TRBJ2-7; tentatively, D is TRBD1 (6 bases). The TCR originated in a man aged 40-50 years with primary liver carcinoma and hepatitis B virus infection. The CDR3: CASKNDRINYERYF. The CDR3 bases are TGTGCCAGCAAGAATGACAGGATTAACTACGAGCGGTACTTC.